This T cell receptor beta chain appears in the sequencing data of a study of blood T cell repertoires in COVID-19. About the study: Samples taken during acute and convalescent COVID-19 were collected in the United States, Italy and Spain. Nucleic acid was either cDNA or gDNA, and it came from T cells, B-cell-depleted T cells, or PBMCs.

This clone has a single count. How the authors handled the data: It was from reference gene primer amplification that nucleated cell counts were estimated. Clones were sequenced by immunoSEQ multiplex PCR, and TCRdb holds only the in-frame ones, with some missing. D and trimming were read from the DNA, whereas the V and J calls and clone size are those reported in that table. Of approximately 70,000 clones listed, around 89% are singletons. The specimen was peripheral blood. The receptor was derived from a woman aged 70-85 years with acute or convalescent COVID-19.

The DNA for the CDR3 is TGTGCCAGCAGTTATTACGAGGACACTGAAGCTTTCTTT. It is translated as CASSYYEDTEAFF. The V gene is TRBV6-5, the J gene TRBJ1-1, with D hard to call. V lost 3 bases and J 3 bases, leaving 8 bases between the germline ends. CDR3 length: 13 amino acids. The V gene's germline CDR1 is MNHEY and CDR2 SVGAGI.